One sample yielded the 27 T cell receptor beta chains listed below, sequenced in a study of T cell responses to AZD1222 COVID-19 vaccine. Using immunoSEQ multiplex PCR, the repertoire was profiled, and TCRdb retains in-frame clones only, with some absent. The sample has some 110,000 clones; roughly nine tenths are singletons. Here the sequenced sample was peripheral blood, taken on day 0 of AZD1222 vaccination. Receptor source: an adult in good health.

The chain recombines TRBV7-9 with TRBJ2-1; 10 bases line up with TRBD2. Looked up from germline, CDR1 is SEHNR and CDR2 is FQNEAQ (reference sequence). The CDR3 has 14 residues. Trimming removed 6 bases from V and 10 bases from J; junction bases left unmatched: 9. CDR3 amino acids: CASRGLAGVGEQFF. DNA of the CDR3: TGTGCCAGCAGAGGGCTAGCGGGAGTGGGCGAGCAGTTCTTC.

V and J are TRBV11-3 and TRBJ1-1, with D unclear. Looked up from germline, CDR1 is SGHNT and CDR2 is YENEEA. The V and J ends lost 2 bases and 1 base respectively, with 5 bases between them. There are 13 residues in the CDR3. The CDR3 region has the DNA TGTGCCAGCAGCTTACTAGGGAACACTGAAGCTTTCTTT. Its protein product is CASSLLGNTEAFF.

This chain connects TRBV29-1 to TRBJ1-1; 7 nucleotides match TRBD1. Per the germline V gene, CDR1 is SQVTM and CDR2 is ANQGSEA. This CDR3 has 14 amino acids. The ends lost 1 base at V and 3 bases at J; junction bases unmatched: 5. The CDR3 reads CSVEGATGDTEAFF. The CDR3 DNA follows: TGCAGCGTTGAAGGGGCAACAGGGGACACTGAAGCTTTCTTT.

This clone showed up just once. CDR3 region: CASTTRKNFNEQFF. The CDR3 bases are TGTGCCAGCACCACCCGAAAGAACTTCAATGAGCAGTTCTTC. The rearrangement links TRBV2 to TRBJ2-1; D gene ambiguous. V was pared by 7 bases and J by 6 bases, with 16 bases between. This CDR3 has 14 amino acids. Germline assignment: CDR1 SNHLY and CDR2 FYNNEI.

This clone turned up a few times. The chain's CDR3 is CASSPTGETQYF. CDR3 in DNA: TGTGCCAGCAGCCCAACCGGGGAGACCCAGTACTTC. The chain uses TRBV11-2 and TRBJ2-5; D is ambiguous. The CDR3 loop spans 12 amino acids. Germline values: CDR1 SGHAT, CDR2 FQNNGV. Trimming took off 5 bases at V and 5 bases at J, with 9 bases between the two ends.

CDR3 sequence reads: CATSTGGGSPLNTEAFF. The CDR3 coding sequence is TGTGCCACCTCTACCGGGGGGGGCTCTCCGTTGAACACTGAAGCTTTCTTT. V usage is TRBV19 and J usage is TRBJ1-1, with TRBD1 as a possible D gene (6 bases). The CDR3 sequence is 17 residues long. V lost 10 bases, J lost 0 bases, and 24 bases lay in between. Germline V CDR1 and CDR2: LNHDA, SQIVND (reference sequence).

The V gene is TRBV27, the J gene TRBJ2-1, with 16 bases fitting TRBD2. Germline assignment: CDR1 MNHEY and CDR2 SMNVEV (reference sequence). There are 15 residues in the CDR3. V lost 3 bases, J lost 10 bases, and 3 bases stayed unmatched. CDR3: CASSFGTSGRGEQFF. CDR3 DNA: TGTGCCAGCAGTTTCGGGACTAGCGGGAGGGGGGAGCAGTTCTTC.

The rearrangement uses TRBV12-3 or TRBV12-4 and TRBJ2-7; either TRBD1 or TRBD2 may supply D (5 bases each). This CDR3 comprises 13 residues. Trimming cost V 5 bases and J 1 base, with 9 bases left between them. In DNA, the CDR3 is TGTGCCAGCAGTCTCGGGGCTTCCTACGAGCAGTACGTC. This encodes CASSLGASYEQYV.

This clone was seen more than once but under ten times. The V gene is TRBV6-5, the J gene TRBJ1-1; D remains unclear. CDR1 is MNHEY and CDR2 is SVGAGI in the germline V gene. This CDR3 is 13 amino acids long. V was cut by 6 bases and J by 6 bases, with 14 bases left in between. This CDR3 reads CASSLGRVAEAFF. The CDR3 bases are TGTGCCAGCAGCCTAGGTAGGGTTGCTGAAGCTTTCTTT.

The CDR3 sequence: CASSLDAGEWSEQFF. CDR3 coding DNA: TGTGCCAGCAGCTTAGATGCGGGAGAATGGAGTGAGCAGTTCTTC. This rearrangement joins TRBV11-3 to TRBJ2-1, with TRBD2 identical over 7 bases. V was clipped by 0 bases and J by 9 bases; unmatched bases: 8. CDR1 SGHNT and CDR2 YENEEA come from the germline V gene. The CDR3 runs 15 residues.

This clone was counted a single time. The J gene is TRBJ1-5, the V gene TRBV15; D remains unclear. V was shortened by 4 bases and J by 10 bases, with 14 bases between the two germline ends. The CDR3 length is 13 residues. Germline V gene sequence: CDR1 LNHNV, CDR2 YYDKDF (reference sequence). CDR3 DNA sequence: TGTGCCACCAGCATTGGGGTACGGGGTCCCCAGCATTTT. As protein: CATSIGVRGPQHF.

The rearrangement uses TRBV6-5 and TRBJ1-2, with D possibly being TRBD1 (5 bases). This CDR3 has 13 residues. Germline assignment: CDR1 MNHEY and CDR2 SVGAGI. V gave up 7 bases and J gave up 4 bases, with 13 bases separating them. CDR3 DNA: TGTGCCAGCACCGCAGGGTTTGGCTATGGCTACACCTTC. It codes for CASTAGFGYGYTF.

This CDR3 is CASSILDTGELFF. In nucleotides, the CDR3 is TGTGCCAGTAGTATACTCGACACCGGGGAGCTGTTTTTT. The V call is TRBV19, the J call TRBJ2-2, with D unresolved. The ends were cut back, 2 bases at V and 3 bases at J, with 4 bases in the middle. Germline V gives CDR1 LNHDA, CDR2 SQIVND (reference sequence). The CDR3 has 13 residues. Based on the CDR3 plus reference TRBV19 and TRBJ2-2, the full variable domain is DGGITQSPKYLFRKEGQNVTLSCEQNLNHDAMYWYRQDPGQGLRLIYYSQIVNDFQKGDIAEGYSVSREKKESFPLTVTSAQKNPTAFYLCASSILDTGELFFGEGSRLTVL.

J is TRBJ1-5 and V is TRBV4-2, with D hard to call. Germline CDR1 reads LGHNA; CDR2 reads YNFKEQ. The V end was cut by 1 base, the J end by 0 bases, with 7 bases between. The CDR3 spans 15 residues. The CDR3 loop is CASSQVSSSNQPQHF. CDR3 sequence (DNA): TGTGCCAGCAGCCAAGTATCCAGTAGCAATCAGCCCCAGCATTTT.

This rearrangement joins TRBV20-1 to TRBJ2-7, with unresolved D. V gave up 3 bases and J gave up 2 bases, with 5 bases separating them. The germline V gene has CDR1 DFQATT and CDR2 SNEGSKA (reference sequence). The CDR3 covers 11 residues. For the CDR3, the DNA is TGCAGTGCTAGTAGCCCCTACGAGCAGTACTTC. The encoded protein is CSASSPYEQYF.

This chain connects TRBV6-2 or TRBV6-3 to TRBJ2-2; TRBD1 matches at 7 bases. V was clipped by 0 bases and J by 3 bases; unmatched bases: 13. CDR1 is MNHEY, CDR2 SVGEGT, per germline. CDR3 length: 19 amino acids. CDR3 sequence reads: CASSYSTDFRDRYTGELFF. The DNA of the CDR3 is TGTGCCAGCAGTTACTCGACGGACTTCCGGGACAGATACACCGGGGAGCTGTTTTTT.

The J gene is TRBJ2-1, the V gene TRBV7-3; perhaps TRBD1 as D (5 bases). Germline CDR1 reads SGHTA; CDR2 reads FQGTGA. V was trimmed by 1 base and J by 8 bases, leaving 6 bases between them. This CDR3 has 12 residues. This CDR3 reads CASSLIGDEQFF. The CDR3 DNA reads TGTGCCAGCAGCTTAATAGGGGATGAGCAGTTCTTC. Full variable domain (remainder filled in from reference TRBV7-3 and TRBJ2-1): GAGVSQTPSNKVTEKGKYVELRCDPISGHTALYWYRQSLGQGPEFLIYFQGTGAADDSGLPNDRFFAVRPEGSVSTLKIQRTERGDSAVYLCASSLIGDEQFFGPGTRLTVL.

The chain combines TRBV4-3 with TRBJ2-5; 11 nucleotides line up with TRBD2. Trimming cost V 0 bases and J 7 bases; bases outside gene matches: 13. There are 18 residues in the CDR3. CDR1 is LGHNA, CDR2 YSLEER, per germline. Here the CDR3 DNA reads TGCGCCAGCAGCCAAGACGGCTCGGGGACTAGCGGCACAGGGACCCAGTACTTC. Amino acid sequence: CASSQDGSGTSGTGTQYF.

V gene TRBV11-2 combines with J gene TRBJ2-2, with a weak D call TRBD1 (6 bases). Trimming stripped 5 bases from V and 6 bases from J, with 25 bases between. There are 18 residues in the CDR3. Germline CDR1 SGHAT, CDR2 FQNNGV. The CDR3 protein is CASSQGQGPLPDPGELFF. Written as DNA, the CDR3 is TGTGCCAGCAGCCAAGGGCAGGGGCCCCTACCGGACCCCGGGGAGCTGTTTTTT.

This chain uses TRBV5-1 with TRBJ1-1; tentative D call: TRBD1 (6 bases). Germline V CDR1 and CDR2: SGHRS, YFSETQ. V lost 1 base, J lost 1 base, and 14 bases lay in between. This CDR3 has 16 amino acids. CDR3 DNA: TGCGCCAGCAGCTTGAGGGGGTTAGCCCAGAACACTGAAGCTTTCTTT. It is translated as CASSLRGLAQNTEAFF.

The chain employs TRBV7-3 and TRBJ2-6; TRBD2 might be the D (5 bases). CDR3 length: 17 residues. Germline values: CDR1 SGHTA, CDR2 FQGTGA. Deletions cut 4 bases from V and 0 bases from J, with 13 bases between. The CDR3 DNA sequence: TGTGCCAGCAGCTCCCAACCTCTAGCCTCTGGGGCCAACGTCCTGACTTTC. Its protein is CASSSQPLASGANVLTF.

About this clone: Other DNA sequences in the same sample also yield this CDR3. The chain is built from TRBV30 and TRBJ1-5, with D possibly matching TRBD1 (6 bases). Trimming took 0 bases from V and 5 from J, leaving 8 bases between them. Germline loops: CDR1 GTSNPN, CDR2 SVGIG (reference sequence). The CDR3 totals 13 residues. CDR3 DNA: TGTGCCTGGAGTGTACAGGGTGATCAGCCCCAGCATTTT. Residues: CAWSVQGDQPQHF.

The chain links TRBV11-2 to TRBJ2-3, with 13 bases that match TRBD2. J was trimmed by 6 bases and V by 5 bases; bases with no gene match: 5. CDR1 is SGHAT and CDR2 is FQNNGV in the germline V gene. The CDR3 totals 15 residues. CDR3 nucleotides: TGTGCCAGCAGCACCCGGACTAGCGGGAGTGATACGCAGTATTTT. Translated: CASSTRTSGSDTQYF.

The V gene is TRBV2, the J gene TRBJ2-1; D may be TRBD1 (7 bases). CDR3 size: 13 residues. V lost 9 bases, J lost 4 bases, and 13 bases lay in between. CDR1 is SNHLY and CDR2 is FYNNEI in the germline V gene. The CDR3 DNA reads TGTGCCAGTTCGGCGGGACAGTACAATGAGCAGTTCTTC. It encodes CASSAGQYNEQFF. Full variable domain (remainder filled in from reference TRBV2 and TRBJ2-1): EPEVTQTPSHQVTQMGQEVILRCVPISNHLYFYWYRQILGQKVEFLVSFYNNEISEKSEIFDDQFSVERPDGSNFTLKIRSTKLEDSAMYFCASSAGQYNEQFFGPGTRLTVL.

The J gene is TRBJ1-1, the V gene TRBV10-3, with D hard to call. Per germline, CDR1 ENHRY and CDR2 SYGVKD. This CDR3 has 13 amino acids. Trimming stripped 4 bases from V and 1 base from J, with 7 bases between. CDR3 sequence (DNA): TGTGCCATCAGTGTGGAGGAGAACACTGAAGCTTTCTTT. Translated, it gives CAISVEENTEAFF.

This clone was picked up one time. This sequence joins TRBV18 and TRBJ1-4, with D possibly matching TRBD1 (5 bases). The CDR3 runs 13 residues. Deletions cut 5 bases from V and 7 bases from J, with 11 bases between. Germline CDR1 is KGHSH and CDR2 is LQKENI. The CDR3 DNA reads as TGTGCCAGCTCAGCCCCCGGGGGTGAAAAACTGTTTTTT. Its protein product is CASSAPGGEKLFF. The variable domain in full, with the rest retrieved from reference TRBV18 and TRBJ1-4, is NAGVMQNPRHLVRRRGQEARLRCSPMKGHSHVYWYRQLPEEGLKFMVYLQKENIIDESGMPKERFSAEFPKEGPSILRIQQVVRGDSAAYFCASSAPGGEKLFFGSGTQLSVL.

This chain connects TRBV3-1 (or the pseudogene TRBV3-2) to TRBJ2-1; 10 positions match TRBD2. The CDR3 has 17 residues. Germline CDR1 LGHDT, CDR2 YNNKEL (reference sequence). The V segment lost 5 bases and the J segment 0 bases; nucleotides outside the gene matches: 7. CDR3 sequence reads: CASSSGLAVSSYNEQFF. The CDR3 DNA sequence: TGTGCCAGCAGCTCCGGACTAGCGGTTAGCTCCTACAATGAGCAGTTCTTC.